This TCR beta chain was captured by sequencing in a study of blood T cells in healthy people across ages. Regarding this clonotype: Its specificity is unknown.

V dropped 2 bases and J dropped 5; count of bases not matched to a gene: 8. Germline V gene sequence: CDR1 MNHNY, CDR2 SVGAGI (reference sequence). The CDR3 sequence is 16 residues long. Together with a sample-barcoded 5' primer, a J-beta primer mix was included in a second PCR lasting roughly 6 to 12 cycles. TCRdb used MiXCR to reprocess the 5' RACE reads, holding one entry per CDR3 protein. The table has fewer than 1,000,000 distinct CDR3 sequences, more than 40% seen once. Points from the study as a whole: Older individuals had lower TCR beta diversity per million T cells (the decline was roughly linear). No conclusive comparison of naive versus antigen-experienced cells was possible with unsorted PBMCs.

This TCR was recovered from a man in his 60s in good health. The sample was blood. This chain links TRBV6-6 with TRBJ2-7; 11 bases line up with TRBD2. This CDR3 is CASSYPTSGDGDEQYF. The CDR3 DNA sequence: TGTGCCAGCAGTTACCCGACTAGCGGGGATGGTGACGAGCAGTACTTC.